The entry that follows covers one T cell receptor beta chain sequence. The assay was immunoSEQ multiplex PCR, and TCRdb's table has in-frame clones only and misses some. The table lists under 110,000 clones, 80% to 90% of them singletons. V trimming: 4 bases; J trimming: 10 bases; junction bases outside the gene matches: 14. The CDR3 consists of 15 residues. Germline V gene lookup returns CDR1 SNHLY and CDR2 FYNNEI. This sample is drawn from a study of control samples from healthy donors and cancer patients. Material for sequencing was blood. The TCR was taken from a man aged 25 to 40 in good health. The chain joins TRBV2 to TRBJ1-1; TRBD1 matches 8 bases. The CDR3 DNA reads as TGTGCCAGCAGTGCCGGGACGGACAGGGCCGAAGGAGCTTTCTTT. It is translated as CASSAGTDRAEGAFF.